The sequence of this TCR beta chain was determined in a study of molecular identifiers for immune sequencing clone quantification. V was pared by 3 bases and J by 2 bases, with 4 bases of the junction left unmatched. Germline CDR1 and CDR2: SEHNR and FQNEAQ (reference sequence). This CDR3 comprises 16 residues. The sample holds many counts of this clonotype. TCRdb called the PCR reads again in MiXCR, with one record for every CDR3 protein. The sample contains a few hundred thousand distinct CDR3 sequences, 20% to 25% of which appear only once. CD8+CD4-CCR7+CD45RA+ cells were sorted as naive CD8 T cells.

This chain connects TRBV7-9 to TRBJ2-6; 7 nucleotides line up with TRBD1. This TCR was sampled from a human donor in good health. Some libraries in this study had Jurkat cell RNA spiked in. Input material: naive CD8+ T cells from blood, with Jurkat cell RNA spiked in. Subset: FACS-sorted CD8+CD4-CCR7+CD45RA+ naive T cells. The CDR3 DNA sequence: TGTGCCAGCAGCTTCACCCAGGGGGCTGGGGCCAACGTCCTGACTTTC. It is translated as CASSFTQGAGANVLTF.